The 8 T cell receptor beta chains in this list originate from one sample, sequenced in a study of control samples from healthy donors and cancer patients. TCRdb keeps only in-frame clones here, not all; method: immunoSEQ multiplex PCR. The table shows 130,000 or so clones, with about 88% occurring only once. Input material: blood. These TCRs come from a man between 50 and 59 years old in good health.

V gene TRBV6-5 combines with J gene TRBJ2-5; D not resolved. Between the trimmed V and J ends, which lost 10 bases and 1 base, there was a span of 13 bases. The germline V gene has CDR1 MNHEY and CDR2 SVGAGI. This CDR3 is built from 13 residues. The CDR3 coding sequence is TGTGCCACCATAAAGACAAGCCAAGAGACCCAGTACTTC. It specifies CATIKTSQETQYF.

The count of this clone is one. The chain recombines TRBV6-6 with TRBJ2-7; possibly TRBD1 or TRBD2 for D (6 bases each). The V end was cut by 2 bases, the J end by 3 bases, with 14 bases between. CDR1 MNHNY and CDR2 SVGAGI come from the germline V gene (reference sequence). The CDR3 has 15 amino acids. The CDR3 DNA reads as TGTGCCAGCAGTTACGAGGGGGGCAAGTACTACGAGCAGTACTTC. This gives the protein CASSYEGGKYYEQYF.

Here the CDR3 DNA reads TGTGCCAGCGGCAGGGCTAACGAGCAGTACTTC. It is translated as CASGRANEQYF. The chain links TRBV6-5 to TRBJ2-7, with D possibly TRBD1 on 5 matching bases. The CDR3 contains 11 residues. The V end was cut by 8 bases, the J end by 5 bases, with 10 bases between. From germline, CDR1 is MNHEY and CDR2 SVGAGI.

The chain joins TRBV30 to TRBJ1-2; 8 bases are a match to TRBD1. Germline V gene lookup returns CDR1 GTSNPN and CDR2 SVGIG (reference sequence). The J segment lost 7 bases and the V segment lost 4 bases, leaving 8 bases of the junction unmatched. This CDR3 spans 13 amino acids. CDR3 residues: CAWTRDRPRGYTF. The CDR3 region has the DNA TGTGCCTGGACCCGGGACAGGCCTCGTGGCTACACCTTC.

This clone has more than one count but fewer than ten. The rearrangement uses TRBV18 and TRBJ2-3; 7 nucleotides match TRBD2. CDR3 length equals 16 residues. The trim removed 3 bases at V and 0 bases at J, leaving 6 bases unmatched. Germline-derived CDR1 and CDR2 are KGHSH and LQKENI. This CDR3 reads CASSPPGTTSTDTQYF. CDR3 nucleotide sequence: TGTGCCAGCTCACCCCCCGGGACTACTAGCACAGATACGCAGTATTTT. Full variable domain (missing parts from reference TRBV18 and TRBJ2-3): NAGVMQNPRHLVRRRGQEARLRCSPMKGHSHVYWYRQLPEEGLKFMVYLQKENIIDESGMPKERFSAEFPKEGPSILRIQQVVRGDSAAYFCASSPPGTTSTDTQYFGPGTRLTVL.

This clone was recorded only once. The chain combines TRBV7-3 with TRBJ2-3; TRBD2 aligns across 9 bases. Germline trimming cut 2 bases from V and 4 bases from J; bases unmatched to any gene: 7. Germline values: CDR1 SGHTA, CDR2 FQGTGA. The CDR3 sequence is 16 residues long. CDR3 region: CASSLSSGDPPDTQYF. The CDR3 nucleotides read TGTGCCAGCAGCTTATCTAGCGGGGACCCTCCAGATACGCAGTATTTT.

The CDR3 is CSVDGHPEQFF. The CDR3 DNA sequence: TGCAGCGTCGACGGACATCCTGAGCAGTTCTTC. The chain carries TRBV29-1 and TRBJ2-1, with D perhaps matching TRBD1 (5 bases). Germline V gene sequence: CDR1 SQVTM, CDR2 ANQGSEA. V was shortened by 6 bases and J by 9 bases, with 12 bases between the two germline ends. CDR3 size: 11 residues.

V gene TRBV29-1 combines with J gene TRBJ1-4, with TRBD1 matching 7 bases. Germline V CDR1 and CDR2: SQVTM, ANQGSEA. The CDR3 is 14 amino acids. The V gene end was trimmed by 7 bases and the J gene end by 8 bases; junction bases not matched to a gene: 13. As DNA, the CDR3 is TGCAGCGGACAACTACAGGGGTTTGGAGAAAAACTGTTTTTT. Translation gives CSGQLQGFGEKLFF.